This T cell receptor beta chain was identified during a study of blood T cells in healthy people across ages (dated by TCRdb to 2015 to 2017). Broadly, across the study: In model experiments, template switching captured about one uniquely barcoded TCR beta cDNA molecule for every two T cells. Donors of different ages were randomly distributed across sequencing lanes to avoid experimental bias. Using deep sequencing normalized with unique cDNA molecular identifiers, the study measured how TCR beta repertoire diversity changes with age. Two additional independent replicas of 1 million unique cDNA reads from the same blood draw were analyzed for two donors (one aged 18 to 30 and one aged 80 or older). Four age groups were formed from the donors: young (average roughly 15 years), middle-aged (around 37), aged (around 68) and long-lived (less than 85). The paper's findings and limits, for the study overall: Estimates of total diversity based on one million sequenced T cells were regarded as lower bounds and as underestimates. Observed TCR beta diversity per million T cells fell roughly linearly with age, and a significant reduction was already apparent by age about 36. Because profiling used bulk unsorted PBMCs, naive and antigen-experienced compartments could not be compared conclusively. A strong correlation was found between observed TCR beta diversity and the percentage of naive T cells measured by flow cytometry. Because the CMV infection status of the donors was unknown, age-related changes in expanded clonotypes may potentially have been confounded. Compared with the aged group, the long-lived group had more naive CD4+ T cells, fewer expanded clones and increased TCR diversity, a pattern suggesting age selection.

Trimming costs V 1 base and J 3 bases, and their ends lie 9 bases apart. Spanning cysteine to phenylalanine, the CDR3 consists of 14 amino acids. The sequence is cut down to CDR3 DNA, 42 bases in frame from base 1. CDR1 and CDR2 (SGHTA, FQGNSA) derive from the germline V gene. The table lists this clonotype with a few counts. What antigen it recognizes has not been identified. No base-level quality is on record; no much larger clone is a single base apart. The receptor library was made with 5' RACE. Data came from an Illumina HiSeq 2500. A second PCR of about 7 to 12 cycles was run with a J-beta primer mix and a sample-barcoded 5' primer. A unique molecular identifier was introduced onto each TCR beta cDNA molecule by a template-switch 5' adaptor carrying 12 random nucleotides. At least 3 million CDR3-containing paired-end reads were obtained from each sample. The Mint cDNA synthesis kit, primed by a TRBC-specific oligonucleotide, was used to synthesize first-strand cDNA from all RNA. Following uracil-DNA glycosylase treatment, a first 18-cycle PCR with universal primers M1SS and BC2_uni_R was performed on all cDNA. Per the source publication's procedure: Each sample was normalized by randomly selecting 1 million high-quality reads, each carrying a distinct molecular identifier. Instead of being binned into consensus sequences, reads that shared molecular identifiers were thrown out. MiTCR, set to a Q25 quality threshold and the strictest error-elimination algorithm, was used for CDR3 identification, clonotype clustering and error correction. A nonparametric unseen species model with Euler transformation was used to estimate a lower bound on total TCR beta diversity. TCRdb applied fastp at Q25 and MiXCR to the public reads, then kept only in-frame beta chains. Identical CDR3 proteins give one entry, which carries the most common genes and DNA. The V and J calls reflect TCRdb's pipeline rather than the authors' work. This sample is represented by about 720,000 distinct CDR3 sequences; approximately 21% of them were singletons. The leading ten clones occupy around a fifth of the sample.

Systemically healthy Caucasian individuals from Russia, some 36 in total and aged about 6 to 90 years, were included as donors. Each donor gave about 9.8 milliliters of peripheral blood, drawn into EDTA-treated Vacutainer tubes. Ficoll-Paque density-gradient centrifugation was used to isolate PBMCs, with at least 7 million per sample. Trizol reagent was used to extract total RNA from the PBMCs, yielding at least 5 micrograms per sample. For every donor, an aliquot of PBMCs went through flow cytometry to measure the percentages of naive CD45RAhigh/CD27high T cells. The chain is assembled from TRBV7-2 and TRBJ2-5, with a weak D call of TRBD2 (5 bases match). The sequence came from a man between 65 and 85 years old in good health. The specimen sequenced was blood. In nucleotide form, the sequence is TGTGCCAGCAGCTTAGGGTCCGGGGAAGAGACCCAGTACTTC. This yields the protein CASSLGSGEETQYF.